The T cell receptor beta chain under discussion was sequenced for a study of T cell responses to AZD1222 COVID-19 vaccine (dated by TCRdb to the early 2020s). Context from the whole study: A total of around 240 trial participants underwent TCR sequencing, of whom 207 received two doses of AZD1222 and about 25 received two doses of the MenACWY control vaccine. Trial participants were enrolled into age subgroups of 18-55, 56-69 and 70-plus years, which contained around 150, 28 and 57 TCR-sequenced participants, respectively.

As regards this clone: What this receptor recognizes is not known. No per-base quality is available; no much larger clone lies one base away.

On the study overall, not on this receptor specifically: Because no day 14 peak-response samples were available, the repertoires could be characterized only after the peak T cell response. After two AZD1222 doses, spike-specific TCR breadth and depth were significantly higher than at day 0 and than in MenACWY recipients. Conclusions about previously exposed vaccinees were limited because only a handful of AZD1222 recipients were SARS-CoV-2 seropositive at baseline. The 56-69-year group was small, and its depth increase did not reach significance, likely because of low power. Reportedly, close to half of the unique spike-specific TCRs recognized epitopes lying outside the regions that are mutated in the B.1.351 and B.1.1.7 variants. Most participants were white British and females outnumbered males, and the authors suggested that clonal diversity may have been underestimated. CD4 TCRs associated with the vaccine covered the entire spike protein, and the dominant responses were in regions 160-218 and 743-854.

V drops 7 bases and J drops 6 bases, leaving 14 bases in between. Based on the germline V gene, the CDR1 and CDR2 sequences are MNHEY and SVGAGI. Reading from cysteine to phenylalanine, the CDR3 counts 13 amino acids. Just CDR3 DNA is preserved here, 39 bases in frame from base 1. The CDR3 regions of human TCRbeta chains were analyzed by immunosequencing. In the source study's methods: TCRs in the repertoires were matched against a reference library of SARS-CoV-2-specific TCRs that had been generated with the MIRA antigen-specificity platform. Breadth was defined as the fraction of unique TCRs that were SARS-CoV-2-associated, and depth was defined as the fraction of total T cells that were SARS-CoV-2-associated. Each spike-specific TCR was assigned to its reactive spike region and to a CD4 or CD8 class using the MIRA data. Log10-transformed breadth and depth values were compared by one-way ANOVA with Sidak's multiple comparisons tests. TCRdb took over this immuneACCESS table, retaining in-frame rearrangements with V and J assigned. Such tables are incomplete; in checked studies, under half of the missing clones stem from an unresolved V gene, and the remainder is unexplained. From that table come the V and J calls and clone size; the DNA was used to work out D and trimming. For this sample the table gives approximately 89,000 clones, of which about 93% were detected only once. 11% of the sample is held by the ten biggest clonotypes.

The time point label of this sample denotes: about 28 days (+/-7) after the second vaccine dose. Because spike-specific TCR depth and breadth did not differ between the two schedules, AZD1222 recipients who got a second dose at roughly 4 weeks were pooled with those who got a second dose at roughly 12 weeks. Vaccinee samples came from UK trials COV001 and COV002, including a single-blind randomized controlled phase 2/3 trial of AZD1222 (ChAdOx1 nCoV-19) in healthy adults. Trial participant PBMC samples were collected at day 0 and day 28 after the second dose for TCRbeta chain sequencing. This clonotype originated in an adult who received the AZD1222 COVID-19 vaccine. The sequences come from peripheral blood, collected 28 days after the second AZD1222 dose. The rearrangement joined TRBV6-5 to TRBJ2-3; no D segment can be confidently identified. The CDR3 reads as follows: CASTKFPGDTQYF. The bases read TGTGCCAGCACCAAGTTCCCCGGGGATACGCAGTATTTT.